Shown below are 5 T cell receptor beta chains from a single sample sequenced in a study of blood T cell repertoires in COVID-19. The table came from immunoSEQ multiplex PCR; TCRdb's copy has only in-frame clones and leaves some out. The repertoire has around 350,000 clones, more than 75% of them found once; the top ten carry 3%. The sample taken for sequencing was peripheral blood. Every receptor here comes from a human donor in a cohort sampled during active COVID-19.

This chain joins TRBV30 and TRBJ2-7; 8 bases agree with TRBD1. The CDR3 consists of 19 residues. J gave up 4 bases and V 4 bases, and 24 bases lay outside the gene matches. Germline CDR1 reads GTSNPN; CDR2 reads SVGIG (reference sequence). CDR3 in amino acids: CAWTPLDRAFASTSYEQYF. For the CDR3, the DNA is TGTGCCTGGACCCCTCTGGACAGGGCCTTCGCGAGCACGTCGTACGAGCAGTACTTC.

The chain uses TRBV5-1 and TRBJ1-4; 10 nucleotides line up with TRBD1. V was pared by 3 bases and J by 6 bases, with 2 bases of the junction left unmatched. The CDR3 totals 14 residues. Germline V gene sequence: CDR1 SGHRS, CDR2 YFSETQ. For the CDR3, the DNA is TGCGCCAGCAGCTCGACAGGGGGCGATGAAAAACTGTTTTTT. Translated: CASSSTGGDEKLFF.

This clone was observed a handful of times. The V and J genes are TRBV28 and TRBJ1-4, with D hard to call. The CDR3 has 22 residues. CDR1 MDHEN and CDR2 SYDVKM come from the germline V gene. V was trimmed by 0 bases and J by 1 base, leaving 27 bases between them. CDR3 sequence (DNA): TGTGCCAGCAGTTTATGGGGCGGTGATCGGGGTACACTCAGGCTAACTAATGAAAAACTGTTTTTT. It yields the protein CASSLWGGDRGTLRLTNEKLFF. The complete variable domain, with remaining parts taken from reference TRBV28 and TRBJ1-4, reads DVKVTQSSRYLVKRTGEKVFLECVQDMDHENMFWYRQDPGLGLRLIYFSYDVKMKEKGDIPEGYSVSREKKERFSLILESASTNQTSMYLCASSLWGGDRGTLRLTNEKLFFGSGTQLSVL.

This sequence joins TRBV24-1 and TRBJ2-5; weak D call: TRBD1 (6 bases). The germline V and J ends were trimmed by 4 bases and 5 bases, with 13 bases remaining between them. From germline, CDR1 is KGHDR and CDR2 SFDVKD. The CDR3 runs 14 residues. The chain's CDR3 is CATSERTASETQYF. In nucleotides, the CDR3 is TGTGCCACCAGTGAAAGGACAGCCTCGGAGACCCAGTACTTC.

The V and J genes are TRBV29-1 and TRBJ2-3, with a possible D match to TRBD2 (6 bases). V was pared by 0 bases and J by 4 bases, with 20 bases between. CDR1 is SQVTM, CDR2 ANQGSEA, per germline. The CDR3 runs to 17 residues. Written as DNA, the CDR3 is TGCAGCGTTGAAGACCCGGCGGGAAGCCGATCAGCAGATACGCAGTATTTT. Translation: CSVEDPAGSRSADTQYF.